The present T cell receptor (beta chain) was sequenced within a study of T cell responses to AZD1222 COVID-19 vaccine. About the research overall: Pooling covered second doses at about 4 or about 12 weeks. Findings and limits, study-wide: Spike-specific TCR breadth and depth both grew after two AZD1222 doses. Females outnumbered males among donors, who were mostly white British; clonal diversity was possibly underestimated.

Data came from immunoSEQ multiplex PCR; TCRdb stores just in-frame clones and leaves some out. The repertoire holds 150,000 or so clones, with 85% to 95% as singletons. Turning to this clone: Its specificity is unknown.

The sequence derives from an adult in good health. This sample comprised peripheral blood, obtained on day 0 of AZD1222 vaccination.

DNA for the CDR3: TGTGCCAGCAGTTACGGGGCGGGTGTCTCCTACGAGCAGTACTTC. It translates to CASSYGAGVSYEQYF. The V gene is TRBV6-2 or TRBV6-3, the J gene TRBJ2-7; D is perhaps TRBD1 or TRBD2 (5 bases each). Trimming pared 2 bases from V and 0 bases from J, leaving 11 bases between. From germline, CDR1 is MNHEY and CDR2 SVGEGT. The CDR3 is 15 amino acids.